The 2 T cell receptor beta chains in this list originate from one sample, sequenced in a study of CD4+ T cells in melanoma. This table comes from immunoSEQ multiplex PCR, and its TCRdb copy is limited to in-frame clones, with some not included. Counted here are 40,000 to 50,000 clones, approximately 89% occurring once; the ten biggest clones make up 12%. Sequenced sample: peripheral blood. These TCRs come from a human donor with melanoma.

The chain uses TRBV25-1 and TRBJ1-2; D is uncertain. Trimming stripped 4 bases from V and 3 bases from J, with 15 bases between. The germline gives CDR1 MGHDK, CDR2 SYGVNS. CDR3 length: 15 residues. The CDR3 sequence is CASSGRASGDYGYTF. The CDR3 DNA reads TGTGCCAGCAGTGGGCGGGCTTCAGGAGACTATGGCTACACCTTC.

This chain joins TRBV6-5 and TRBJ2-7, with D tentatively TRBD1 or TRBD2 (5 bases each). V shed 0 bases and J shed 2 bases, with 8 bases lying between them. The CDR3 is made up of 14 amino acids. Germline-derived CDR1 and CDR2 are MNHEY and SVGAGI. CDR3 coding DNA: TGTGCCAGCAGTTACTCTGAGGGGACCTACGAGCAGTACTTC. It encodes CASSYSEGTYEQYF.